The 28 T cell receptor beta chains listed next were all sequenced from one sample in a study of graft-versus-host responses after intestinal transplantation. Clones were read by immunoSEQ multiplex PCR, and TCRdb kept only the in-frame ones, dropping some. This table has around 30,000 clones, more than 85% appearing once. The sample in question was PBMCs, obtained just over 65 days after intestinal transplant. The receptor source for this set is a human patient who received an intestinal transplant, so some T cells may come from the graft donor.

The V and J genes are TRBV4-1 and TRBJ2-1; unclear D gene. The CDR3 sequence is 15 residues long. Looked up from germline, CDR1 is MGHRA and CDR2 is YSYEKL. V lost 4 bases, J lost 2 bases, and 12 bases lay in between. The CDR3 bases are TGCGCCAGCAGCCCTAAAATTACCCCCTACAATGAGCAGTTCTTC. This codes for CASSPKITPYNEQFF.

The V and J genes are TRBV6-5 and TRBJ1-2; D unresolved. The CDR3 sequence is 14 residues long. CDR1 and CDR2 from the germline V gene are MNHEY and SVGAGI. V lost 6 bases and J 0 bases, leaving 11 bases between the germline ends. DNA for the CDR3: TGTGCCAGCAGCAAGCTAAGAACTAACTATGGCTACACCTTC. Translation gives CASSKLRTNYGYTF.

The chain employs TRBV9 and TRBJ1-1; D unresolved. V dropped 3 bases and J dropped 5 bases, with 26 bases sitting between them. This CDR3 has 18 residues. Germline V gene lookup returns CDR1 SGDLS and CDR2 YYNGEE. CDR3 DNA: TGTGCCAGCAGCGACGGATTTTCTGAGGACGGGGTCTATACTGAAGCTTTCTTT. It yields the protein CASSDGFSEDGVYTEAFF.

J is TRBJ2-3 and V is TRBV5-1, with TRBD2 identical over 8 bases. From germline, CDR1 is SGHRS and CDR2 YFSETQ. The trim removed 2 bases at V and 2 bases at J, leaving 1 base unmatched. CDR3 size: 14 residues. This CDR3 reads CASSLLADTDTQYF. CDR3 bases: TGCGCCAGCAGCTTACTAGCGGACACAGATACGCAGTATTTT.

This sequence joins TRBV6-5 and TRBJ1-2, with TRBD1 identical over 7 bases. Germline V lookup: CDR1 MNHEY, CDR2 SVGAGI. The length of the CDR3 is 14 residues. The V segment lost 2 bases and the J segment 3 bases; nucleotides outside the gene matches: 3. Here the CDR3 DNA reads TGTGCCAGCAGTTACCCAGGGGGGGACTATGGCTACACCTTC. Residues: CASSYPGGDYGYTF.

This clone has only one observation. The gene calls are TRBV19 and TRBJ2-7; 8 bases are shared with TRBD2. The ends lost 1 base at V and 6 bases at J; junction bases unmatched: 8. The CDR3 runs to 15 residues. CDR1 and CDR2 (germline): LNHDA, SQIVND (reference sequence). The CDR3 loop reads CASSIVPAGAREQYF. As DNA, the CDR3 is TGTGCCAGTAGTATAGTTCCAGCGGGAGCCCGCGAGCAGTACTTC.

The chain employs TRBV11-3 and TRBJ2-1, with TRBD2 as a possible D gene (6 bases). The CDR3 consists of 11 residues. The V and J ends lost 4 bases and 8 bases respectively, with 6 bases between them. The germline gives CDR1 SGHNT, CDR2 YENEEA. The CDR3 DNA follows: TGTGCCAGCAGCTGGGGGGATGAGCAGTTCTTC. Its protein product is CASSWGDEQFF.

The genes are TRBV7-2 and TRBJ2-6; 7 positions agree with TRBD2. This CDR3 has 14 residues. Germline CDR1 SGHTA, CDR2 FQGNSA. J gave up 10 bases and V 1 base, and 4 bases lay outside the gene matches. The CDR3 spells CASSLDGRKNVLTF. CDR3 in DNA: TGTGCCAGCAGCTTAGACGGGAGGAAAAACGTCCTGACTTTC.

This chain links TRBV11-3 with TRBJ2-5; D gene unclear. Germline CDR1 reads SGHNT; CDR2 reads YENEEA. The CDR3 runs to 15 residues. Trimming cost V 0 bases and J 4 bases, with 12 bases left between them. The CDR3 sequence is CASSLDPRAGETQYF. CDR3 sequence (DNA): TGTGCCAGCAGCTTAGATCCCCGGGCCGGAGAGACCCAGTACTTC. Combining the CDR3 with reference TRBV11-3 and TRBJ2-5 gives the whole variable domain EAGVVQSPRYKIIEKKQPVAFWCNPISGHNTLYWYLQNLGQGPELLIRYENEEAVDDSQLPKDRFSAERLKGVDSTLKIQPAELGDSAVYLCASSLDPRAGETQYFGPGTRLLVL.

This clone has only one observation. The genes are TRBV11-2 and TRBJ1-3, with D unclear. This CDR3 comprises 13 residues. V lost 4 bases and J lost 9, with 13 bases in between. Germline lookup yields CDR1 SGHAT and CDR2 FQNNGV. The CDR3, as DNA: TGTGCCAGCAGCTACGATGGGCCGAGCACCATATATTTT. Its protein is CASSYDGPSTIYF. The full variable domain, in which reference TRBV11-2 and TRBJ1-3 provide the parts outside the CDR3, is EAGVAQSPRYKIIEKRQSVAFWCNPISGHATLYWYQQILGQGPKLLIQFQNNGVVDDSQLPKDRFSAERLKGVDSTLKIQPAKLEDSAVYLCASSYDGPSTIYFGEGSWLTVV.

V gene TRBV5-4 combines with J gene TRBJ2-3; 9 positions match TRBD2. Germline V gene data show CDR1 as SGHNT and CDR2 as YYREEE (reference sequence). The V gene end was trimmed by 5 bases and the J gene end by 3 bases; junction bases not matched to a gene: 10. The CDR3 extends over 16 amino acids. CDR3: CASRPLAGRGTDTQYF. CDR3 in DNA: TGTGCCAGCAGACCCCTAGCGGGGAGGGGAACAGATACGCAGTATTTT. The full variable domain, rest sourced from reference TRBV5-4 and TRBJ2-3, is ETGVTQSPTHLIKTRGQQVTLRCSSQSGHNTVSWYQQALGQGPQFIFQYYREEENGRGNFPPRFSGLQFPNYSSELNVNALELDDSALYLCASRPLAGRGTDTQYFGPGTRLTVL.

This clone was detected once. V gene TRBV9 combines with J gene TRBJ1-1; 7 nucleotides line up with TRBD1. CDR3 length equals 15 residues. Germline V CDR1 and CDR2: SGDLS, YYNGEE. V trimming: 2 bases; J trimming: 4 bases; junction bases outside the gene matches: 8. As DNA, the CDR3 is TGTGCCAGCAGCGTTCCCAGGGGGTCCGGCACTGAAGCTTTCTTT. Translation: CASSVPRGSGTEAFF.

The CDR3 loop is CASTTPEGRYYGYTF. Here the CDR3 DNA reads TGTGCCAGCACAACCCCCGAAGGGAGGTACTATGGCTACACCTTC. This chain uses TRBV4-2 with TRBJ1-2; D unclear. Germline V gene data show CDR1 as LGHNA and CDR2 as YNFKEQ. Trimming stripped 7 bases from V and 3 bases from J, with 18 bases between. The CDR3 totals 15 residues.

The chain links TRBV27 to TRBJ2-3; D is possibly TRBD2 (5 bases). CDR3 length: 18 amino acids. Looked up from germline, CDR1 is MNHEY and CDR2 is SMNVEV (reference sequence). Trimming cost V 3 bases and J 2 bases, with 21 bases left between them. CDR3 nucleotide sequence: TGTGCCAGCAGTTTCGAGCGTGGGAACTTTGACTACACAGATACGCAGTATTTT. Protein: CASSFERGNFDYTDTQYF.

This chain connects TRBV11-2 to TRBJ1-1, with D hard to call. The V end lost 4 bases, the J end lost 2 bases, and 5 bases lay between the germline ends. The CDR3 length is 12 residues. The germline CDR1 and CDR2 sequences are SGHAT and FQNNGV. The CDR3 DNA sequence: TGTGCCAGCAGCTCAGACAACACTGAAGCTTTCTTT. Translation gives CASSSDNTEAFF.

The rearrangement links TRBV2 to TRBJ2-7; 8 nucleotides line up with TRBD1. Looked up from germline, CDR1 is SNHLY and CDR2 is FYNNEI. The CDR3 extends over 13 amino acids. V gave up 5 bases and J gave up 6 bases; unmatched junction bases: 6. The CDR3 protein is CASSQDRVGEQYF. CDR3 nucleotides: TGTGCCAGCAGTCAGGACAGGGTGGGCGAGCAGTACTTC.

The CDR3: CASSFLPGQGSGTEAFF. In nucleotides, the CDR3 is TGTGCCAGCAGCTTTCTCCCGGGACAGGGCTCAGGAACTGAAGCTTTCTTT. This chain uses TRBV11-2 with TRBJ1-1, with TRBD1 matching over 9 bases. The germline V gene has CDR1 SGHAT and CDR2 FQNNGV. This CDR3 is built from 17 residues. The junction had 13 bases not matched to a gene; V was cut back by 3 bases and J by 5 bases.

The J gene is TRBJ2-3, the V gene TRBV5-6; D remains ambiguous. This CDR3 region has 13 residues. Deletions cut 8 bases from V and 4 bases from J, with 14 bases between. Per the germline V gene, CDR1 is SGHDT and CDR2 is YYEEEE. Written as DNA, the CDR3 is TGTGCCAGGCGACCTTTCCTCGCAGATACGCAGTATTTT. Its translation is CARRPFLADTQYF.

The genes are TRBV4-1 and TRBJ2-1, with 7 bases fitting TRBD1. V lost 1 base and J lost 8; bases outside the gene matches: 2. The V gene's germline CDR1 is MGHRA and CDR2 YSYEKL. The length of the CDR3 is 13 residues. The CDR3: CASSQGQGYEQFF. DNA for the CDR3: TGCGCCAGCAGCCAAGGACAGGGCTATGAGCAGTTCTTC.

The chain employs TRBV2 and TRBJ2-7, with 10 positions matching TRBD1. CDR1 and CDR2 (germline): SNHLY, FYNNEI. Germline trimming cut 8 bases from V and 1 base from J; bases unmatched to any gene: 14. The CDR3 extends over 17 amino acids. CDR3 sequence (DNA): TGTGCCAGCGTCAAGCCCGGCACGGGACAGGGGTCCTACGAGCAGTACTTC. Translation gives CASVKPGTGQGSYEQYF.

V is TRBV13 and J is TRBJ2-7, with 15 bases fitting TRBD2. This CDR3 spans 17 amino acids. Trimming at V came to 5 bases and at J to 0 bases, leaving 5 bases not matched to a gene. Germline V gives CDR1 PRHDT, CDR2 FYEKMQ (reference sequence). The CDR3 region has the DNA TGTGCCAGCAGCGCTGGGACTAGCGGGGGGCTCTCCTACGAGCAGTACTTC. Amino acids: CASSAGTSGGLSYEQYF.

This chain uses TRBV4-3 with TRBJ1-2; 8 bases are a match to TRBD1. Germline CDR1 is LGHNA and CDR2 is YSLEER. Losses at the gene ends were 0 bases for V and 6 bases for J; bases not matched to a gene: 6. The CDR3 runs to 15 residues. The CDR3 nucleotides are TGCGCCAGCAGCCAAGATTTCGGACAGGGAAATGGCTACACCTTC. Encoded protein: CASSQDFGQGNGYTF.

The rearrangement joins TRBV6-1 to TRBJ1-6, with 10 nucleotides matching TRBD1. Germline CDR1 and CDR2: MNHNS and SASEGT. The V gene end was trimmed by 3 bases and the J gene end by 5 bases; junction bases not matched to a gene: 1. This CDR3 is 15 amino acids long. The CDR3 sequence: CASSDGTGDNSPLHF. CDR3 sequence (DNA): TGTGCCAGCAGTGACGGGACAGGGGATAATTCACCCCTCCACTTT.

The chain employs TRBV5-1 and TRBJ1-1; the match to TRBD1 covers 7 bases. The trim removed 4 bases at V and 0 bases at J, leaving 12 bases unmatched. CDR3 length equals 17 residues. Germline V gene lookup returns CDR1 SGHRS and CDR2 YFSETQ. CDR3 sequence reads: CASSLGSGTDLNTEAFF. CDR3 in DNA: TGCGCCAGCAGCCTCGGTTCTGGGACAGACCTGAACACTGAAGCTTTCTTT.

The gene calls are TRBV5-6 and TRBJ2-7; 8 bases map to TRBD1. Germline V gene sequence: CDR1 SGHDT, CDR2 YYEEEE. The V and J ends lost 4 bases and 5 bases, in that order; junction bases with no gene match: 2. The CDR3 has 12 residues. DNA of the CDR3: TGTGCCAGCAGCCTACAGGGGGACGAGCAGTACTTC. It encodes CASSLQGDEQYF.

The CDR3: CASSLSGTGNEKLFF. Here the CDR3 DNA reads TGTGCCAGCAGCCTGTCGGGGACAGGGAATGAAAAACTGTTTTTT. The chain links TRBV7-8 to TRBJ1-4; 9 bases align to TRBD1. Germline values: CDR1 SGHVS, CDR2 FQNEAQ. V trimming: 5 bases; J trimming: 5 bases; junction bases outside the gene matches: 6. The CDR3 length is 15 residues. Variable domain in full (rest from reference TRBV7-8 and TRBJ1-4): GAGVSQSPRYKVAKRGQDVALRCDPISGHVSLFWYQQALGQGPEFLTYFQNEAQLDKSGLPSDRFFAERPEGSVSTLKIQRTQQEDSAVYLCASSLSGTGNEKLFFGSGTQLSVL.

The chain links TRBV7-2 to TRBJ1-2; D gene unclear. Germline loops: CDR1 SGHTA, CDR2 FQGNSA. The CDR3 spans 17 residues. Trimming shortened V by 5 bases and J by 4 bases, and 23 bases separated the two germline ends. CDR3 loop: CASSMKSRDGKTYGYTF. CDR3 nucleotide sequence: TGTGCCAGCAGCATGAAATCCCGAGACGGAAAGACCTATGGCTACACCTTC.

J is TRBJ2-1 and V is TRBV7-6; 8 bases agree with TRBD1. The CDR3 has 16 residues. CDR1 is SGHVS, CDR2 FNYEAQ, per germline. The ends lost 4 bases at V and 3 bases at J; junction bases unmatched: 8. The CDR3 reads CASSSAQGARYNEQFF. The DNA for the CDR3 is TGTGCCAGCAGCTCGGCCCAGGGGGCGCGCTACAATGAGCAGTTCTTC.